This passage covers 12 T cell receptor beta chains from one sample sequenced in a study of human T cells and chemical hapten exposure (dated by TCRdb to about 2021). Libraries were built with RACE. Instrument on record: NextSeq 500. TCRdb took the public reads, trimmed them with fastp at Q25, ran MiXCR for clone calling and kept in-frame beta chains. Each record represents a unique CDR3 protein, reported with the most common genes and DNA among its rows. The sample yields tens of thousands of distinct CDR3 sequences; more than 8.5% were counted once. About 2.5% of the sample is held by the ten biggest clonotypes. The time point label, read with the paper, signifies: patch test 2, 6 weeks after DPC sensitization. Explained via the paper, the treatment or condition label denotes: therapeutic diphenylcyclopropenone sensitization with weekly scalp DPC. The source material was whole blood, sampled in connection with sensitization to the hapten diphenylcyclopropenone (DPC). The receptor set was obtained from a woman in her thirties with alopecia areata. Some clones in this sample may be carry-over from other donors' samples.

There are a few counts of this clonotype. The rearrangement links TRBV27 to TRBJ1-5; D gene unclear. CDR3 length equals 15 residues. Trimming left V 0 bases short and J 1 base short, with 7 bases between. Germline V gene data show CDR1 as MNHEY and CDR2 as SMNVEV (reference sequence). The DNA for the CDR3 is TGTGCCAGCAGTTTATCCAGAAGCAGCAATCAGCCCCAGCATTTT. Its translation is CASSLSRSSNQPQHF.

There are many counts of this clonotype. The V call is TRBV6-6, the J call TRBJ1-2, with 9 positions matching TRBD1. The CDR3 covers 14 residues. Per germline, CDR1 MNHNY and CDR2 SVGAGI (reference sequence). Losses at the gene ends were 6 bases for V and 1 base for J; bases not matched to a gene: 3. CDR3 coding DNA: TGTGCCAGCAGGGGGACAGGGCTTAACTATGGCTACACCTTC. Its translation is CASRGTGLNYGYTF.

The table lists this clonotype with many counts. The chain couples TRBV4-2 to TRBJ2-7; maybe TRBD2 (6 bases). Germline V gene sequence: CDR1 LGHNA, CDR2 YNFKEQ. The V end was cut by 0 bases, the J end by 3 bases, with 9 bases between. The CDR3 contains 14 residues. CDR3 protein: CASSQDEAGYEQYF. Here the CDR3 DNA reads TGTGCCAGCAGCCAAGATGAAGCGGGCTACGAGCAGTACTTC.

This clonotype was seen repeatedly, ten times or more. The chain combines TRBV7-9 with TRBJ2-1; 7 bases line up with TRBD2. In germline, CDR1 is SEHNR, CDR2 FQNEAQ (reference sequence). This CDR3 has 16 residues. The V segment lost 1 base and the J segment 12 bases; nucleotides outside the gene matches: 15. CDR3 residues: CASSLEGGTIPFGQFF. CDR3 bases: TGTGCCAGCAGCTTAGAGGGAGGGACCATACCTTTTGGGCAGTTCTTC.

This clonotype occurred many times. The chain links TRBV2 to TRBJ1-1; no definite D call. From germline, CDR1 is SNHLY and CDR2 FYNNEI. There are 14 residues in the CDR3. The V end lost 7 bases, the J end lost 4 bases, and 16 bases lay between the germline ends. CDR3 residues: CASIRESLGTEAFF. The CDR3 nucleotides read TGTGCCAGCATTAGAGAGAGTTTGGGCACTGAAGCTTTCTTT.

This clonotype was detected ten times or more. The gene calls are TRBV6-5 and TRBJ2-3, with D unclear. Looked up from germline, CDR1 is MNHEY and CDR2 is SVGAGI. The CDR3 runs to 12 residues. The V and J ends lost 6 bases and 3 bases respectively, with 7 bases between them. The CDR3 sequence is CASSRDTDTQYF. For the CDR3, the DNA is TGTGCCAGCAGCCGAGATACAGATACGCAGTATTTT.

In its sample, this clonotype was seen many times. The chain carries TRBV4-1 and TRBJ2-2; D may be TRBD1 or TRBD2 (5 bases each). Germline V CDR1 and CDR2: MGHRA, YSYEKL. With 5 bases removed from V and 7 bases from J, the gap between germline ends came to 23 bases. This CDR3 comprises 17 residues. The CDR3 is CASSVQDGVRGRGELFF. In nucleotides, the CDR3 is TGCGCCAGCAGCGTACAAGACGGGGTGAGGGGACGCGGGGAGCTGTTTTTT.

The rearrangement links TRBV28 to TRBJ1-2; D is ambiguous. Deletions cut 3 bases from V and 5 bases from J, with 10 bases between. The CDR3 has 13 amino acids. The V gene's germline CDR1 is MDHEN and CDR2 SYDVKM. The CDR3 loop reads CASSLVSGYGYTF. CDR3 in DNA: TGTGCCAGCAGTTTGGTGTCGGGGTATGGCTACACCTTC.

The CDR3 DNA reads TGTGCCAGCAGCGCCGTTGGACAGGGAATTTCAGATACGCAGTATTTT. Translation gives CASSAVGQGISDTQYF. The chain employs TRBV9 and TRBJ2-3; 8 nucleotides align to TRBD1. Germline V lookup: CDR1 SGDLS, CDR2 YYNGEE. V lost 3 bases and J lost 4; bases outside the gene matches: 10. The CDR3 extends over 16 amino acids.

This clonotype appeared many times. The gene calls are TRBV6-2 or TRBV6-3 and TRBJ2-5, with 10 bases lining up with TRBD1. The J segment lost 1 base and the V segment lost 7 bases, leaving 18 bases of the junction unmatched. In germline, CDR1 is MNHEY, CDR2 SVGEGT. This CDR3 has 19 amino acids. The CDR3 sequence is CASTRDRGPDFILQETQYF. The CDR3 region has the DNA TGTGCCAGCACCCGCGACAGGGGGCCAGATTTTATCCTCCAAGAGACCCAGTACTTC.

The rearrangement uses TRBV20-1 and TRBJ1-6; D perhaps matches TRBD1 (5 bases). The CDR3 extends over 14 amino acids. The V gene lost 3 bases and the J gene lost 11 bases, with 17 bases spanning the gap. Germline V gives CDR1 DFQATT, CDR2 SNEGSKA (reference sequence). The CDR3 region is CSARTLQGPAPLHF. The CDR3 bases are TGCAGTGCTAGGACATTGCAGGGTCCGGCACCCCTCCACTTT.

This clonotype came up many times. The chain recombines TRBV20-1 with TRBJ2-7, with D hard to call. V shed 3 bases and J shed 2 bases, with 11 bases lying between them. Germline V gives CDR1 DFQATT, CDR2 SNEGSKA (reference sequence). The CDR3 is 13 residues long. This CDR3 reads CSASLDAAYEQYF. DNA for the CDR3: TGCAGTGCTAGTTTGGACGCGGCCTACGAGCAGTACTTC.